One sample yielded the 2 T cell receptor beta chains listed below, sequenced in a study of T cells in localized non-small cell lung cancer. Using immunoSEQ multiplex PCR, the repertoire was profiled, and TCRdb retains in-frame clones only, with some absent. The sample has approximately 30,000 clones, roughly 89% seen once; the top ten hold approximately 2.7%. The sample was peripheral blood, taken before any cancer treatment. Receptors were obtained from a woman between 18 and 55 years old with stage I lung adenocarcinoma.

This chain links TRBV6-1 with TRBJ2-1; D unresolved. The CDR3 is 11 amino acids. Trimming stripped 7 bases from V and 4 bases from J, with 5 bases between. Germline CDR1 and CDR2: MNHNS and SASEGT. CDR3 residues: CASNNYNEQFF. CDR3 nucleotide sequence: TGTGCCAGCAACAATTACAATGAGCAGTTCTTC.

This clone was observed once. The chain employs TRBV5-1 and TRBJ2-3; 10 nucleotides line up with TRBD2. CDR1 is SGHRS and CDR2 is YFSETQ in the germline V gene. The trim removed 4 bases at V and 0 bases at J, leaving 5 bases unmatched. This CDR3 region has 16 residues. This CDR3 is CASSLGTSASTDTQYF. As DNA, the CDR3 is TGCGCCAGCAGCCTAGGGACTAGCGCCAGCACAGATACGCAGTATTTT.